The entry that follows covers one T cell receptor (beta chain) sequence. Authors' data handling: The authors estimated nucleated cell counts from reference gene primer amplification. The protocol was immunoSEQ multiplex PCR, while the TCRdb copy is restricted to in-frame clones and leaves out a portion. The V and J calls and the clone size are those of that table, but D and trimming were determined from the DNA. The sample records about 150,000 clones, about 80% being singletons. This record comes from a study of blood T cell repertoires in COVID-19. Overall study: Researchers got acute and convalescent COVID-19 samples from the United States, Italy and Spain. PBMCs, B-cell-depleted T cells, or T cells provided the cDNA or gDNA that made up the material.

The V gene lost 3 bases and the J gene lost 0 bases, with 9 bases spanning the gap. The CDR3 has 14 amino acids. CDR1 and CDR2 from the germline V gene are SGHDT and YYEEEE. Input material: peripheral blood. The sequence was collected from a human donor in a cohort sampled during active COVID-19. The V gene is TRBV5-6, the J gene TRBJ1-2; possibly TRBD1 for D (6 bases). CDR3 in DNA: TGTGCCAGCAGCTGGACAGTAACTAACTATGGCTACACCTTC. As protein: CASSWTVTNYGYTF. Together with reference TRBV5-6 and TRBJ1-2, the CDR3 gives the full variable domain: DAGVTQSPTHLIKTRGQQVTLRCSPKSGHDTVSWYQQALGQGPQFIFQYYEEEERQRGNFPDRFSGHQFPNYSSELNVNALLLGDSALYLCASSWTVTNYGYTFGSGTRLTVV.